The 5 T cell receptor beta chains in this list originate from one sample, sequenced in a study of CD8+CD57+ T cells in acquired aplastic anemia. The use of genomic DNA as template underpinned the TCR beta VDJ and CDR3 profiling. TCRdb re-called the reads with MiXCR, one entry per CDR3 protein. Of some 130,000 distinct CDR3 sequences detected, 41% appear once; the ten largest clones hold 8% to 9%. The sample taken for sequencing was sorted CD4+, CD8+, or CD8+CD57+ T cells (not recorded which) from PBMCs. These receptors were collected from a human donor in good health, serving as a control.

As regards this clonotype: Since the CDR3 does not end with the conserved phenylalanine or tryptophan, this likely comes from a read error. The DNA is omitted, as the CDR3 cannot be located on it reliably, and the CDR3 follows TCRdb's listing. The CDR3 loop is CASSLDYSGNTVYL. The chain links TRBV11-2 to TRBJ1-3. The CDR3 numbers 14 amino acids, ends counted. The germline CDR1 and CDR2 sequences are SGHAT and FQNNGV.

The V and J genes are TRBV24-1 and TRBJ2-3; D unclear. V was pared by 1 base and J by 1 base, with 8 bases between. Germline CDR1 is KGHDR and CDR2 is SFDVKD. The CDR3 spans 15 residues. DNA for the CDR3: TGTGCCACCAGTGATTTCGGCACAGGCACAGATACGCAGTATTTT. This codes for CATSDFGTGTDTQYF.

This rearrangement joins TRBV12-3 or TRBV12-4 to TRBJ2-7; 9 bases are shared with TRBD1. The CDR3 is 15 residues long. J was trimmed by 3 bases and V by 6 bases; bases with no gene match: 9. The DNA for the CDR3 is TGTGCCAGCAGAATCCAGAGACAGGGGGACTACGAGCAGTACTTC. Protein sequence: CASRIQRQGDYEQYF.

This clonotype has ten or more counts. Here the CDR3 reads CASSLQGSNQPQHF. Here the CDR3 DNA reads TGTGCCAGCAGTTTACAGGGAAGCAATCAGCCCCAGCATTTT. The chain uses TRBV12-3 or TRBV12-4 and TRBJ1-5; tentatively, D is TRBD1 (5 bases). The CDR3 contains 14 residues. Deletions cut 2 bases from V and 1 base from J, with 6 bases between.

The count of this clonotype is one. The junction does not match germline at one end; this may be a read error. The chain uses TRBV2 and TRBJ2-5; D uncertain. Germline V lookup: CDR1 SNHLY, CDR2 FYNNEI. The CDR3 loop spans 13 amino acids. In nucleotides, the CDR3 is TGCGCCAGCAGTAGGGATCACCAAGAGACCCAGTGCTTC. This sequence encodes CASSRDHQETQCF. Drawing the rest from reference TRBV2 and TRBJ2-5, the complete variable domain is EPEVTQTPSHQVTQMGQEVILRCVPISNHLYFYWYRQILGQKVEFLVSFYNNEISEKSEIFDDQFSVERPDGSNFTLKIRSTKLEDSAMYFCASSRDHQETQCFGPGTRLLVL.